This T cell receptor (beta chain) was retrieved from a study of shared clonotypes between healthy human individuals. This CDR3 spans 12 amino acids. Germline lookup yields CDR1 MDHEN and CDR2 SYDVKM. Trimming removed 4 bases at V and 8 bases at J, with 11 bases between. Sequencing was performed with immunoSEQ multiplex PCR; in TCRdb, only in-frame clones are kept and a portion is missing. The table records roughly 2.2 million clones, over 90% of them present only once. This TCR derives from a young man in good health. Some clones in this sample may be carry-over from other donors' samples. The specimen was naive CD4+ T cells from PBMCs. Documented subset: CD45RA+ positively selected. This rearrangement joins TRBV28 to TRBJ1-1, with D possibly matching TRBD1 (5 bases). The chain's CDR3 is CASSSFGAEAFF. The CDR3 DNA reads TGTGCCAGCAGTTCATTTGGGGCGGAAGCTTTCTTT. The whole variable domain, remainder taken from reference TRBV28 and TRBJ1-1, is DVKVTQSSRYLVKRTGEKVFLECVQDMDHENMFWYRQDPGLGLRLIYFSYDVKMKEKGDIPEGYSVSREKKERFSLILESASTNQTSMYLCASSSFGAEAFFGQGTRLTVV.